Listed here are 21 T cell receptor beta chains from one sample, sequenced in a study of T cells after yellow fever vaccination. MiXCR, applied by TCRdb to the 5' RACE reads, yields one record per CDR3 protein. In the table there are some 320,000 distinct CDR3 sequences, roughly 10% of which are singletons. The input for sequencing was CD4+ T cells sorted from PBMCs, taken 45 days after the yellow fever booster vaccination. These TCRs come from a man aged 18 to 30 who received the YFV17D yellow fever vaccine.

The DNA of the CDR3 is TGTGCCAGCAGTTACCCGGACTCTGGGGCCAACGTCCTGACTTTC. It translates to CASSYPDSGANVLTF. V and J are TRBV6-2 or TRBV6-3 and TRBJ2-6, with D unresolved. Germline V gives CDR1 MNHEY, CDR2 SVGEGT. This CDR3 is built from 15 residues. Trimming cost V 2 bases and J 0 bases, with 5 bases left between them.

This clonotype turned up a few times. The DNA for the CDR3 is TGTGCCAGCAGTTTAAAGGTCGGGCAGGCTAACTATGGCTACACCTTC. It is translated as CASSLKVGQANYGYTF. This chain uses TRBV12-3 or TRBV12-4 with TRBJ1-2; D unresolved. The CDR3 contains 16 residues. V dropped 2 bases and J dropped 0 bases, with 13 bases sitting between them.

The table lists this clonotype with a few counts. V and J are TRBV5-1 and TRBJ2-7, with D possibly TRBD1 on 6 matching bases. Germline assignment: CDR1 SGHRS and CDR2 YFSETQ. Trimming took 4 bases from V and 3 from J, leaving 14 bases between them. The CDR3 runs 14 residues. The CDR3 spells CASSRTEGNYEQYF. The CDR3 nucleotides read TGCGCCAGCAGCCGGACAGAAGGGAACTACGAGCAGTACTTC.

This clonotype was observed a few times. The chain recombines TRBV20-1 with TRBJ2-1; D call uncertain. The CDR3 spans 14 residues. V lost 0 bases and J 3 bases, leaving 9 bases between the germline ends. CDR1 is DFQATT and CDR2 is SNEGSKA in the germline V gene (reference sequence). The DNA of the CDR3 is TGCAGTGCTAGAGAAGGGTTTGTCTACAATGAGCAGTTCTTC. It codes for CSAREGFVYNEQFF.

The rearrangement joins TRBV7-2 to TRBJ2-5, with D tentatively TRBD2 (7 bases). Germline CDR1 SGHTA, CDR2 FQGNSA. Trimming removed 7 bases at V and 4 bases at J, with 13 bases between. The CDR3 runs 13 residues. DNA of the CDR3: TGTGCCAGCACTAGGGGGGGGCGAGAGACCCAGTACTTC. Translating it yields CASTRGGRETQYF.

This clonotype has only a few counts. The CDR3 DNA follows: TGTGCCAGCAGCAACAACAGGGGAGACATTGGGTACACCTTC. Protein sequence: CASSNNRGDIGYTF. The chain links TRBV12-3 or TRBV12-4 to TRBJ1-2; TRBD1 agrees at 7 bases. The CDR3 runs 14 residues. Unmatched junction bases numbered 15, after V lost 6 bases and J lost 11 bases.

There are a few counts of this clonotype. The rearrangement joins TRBV19 to TRBJ2-5, with TRBD1 matching 7 bases. This CDR3 is built from 14 residues. CDR1 is LNHDA, CDR2 SQIVND, per germline (reference sequence). Trimming at V came to 5 bases and at J to 5 bases, leaving 8 bases not matched to a gene. DNA for the CDR3: TGTGCCAGTAGTGCAACCGGGACAGAGGAGACCCAGTACTTC. This translates into CASSATGTEETQYF. Using reference TRBV19 and TRBJ2-5 for the parts outside the CDR3, the full variable domain is DGGITQSPKYLFRKEGQNVTLSCEQNLNHDAMYWYRQDPGQGLRLIYYSQIVNDFQKGDIAEGYSVSREKKESFPLTVTSAQKNPTAFYLCASSATGTEETQYFGPGTRLLVL.

This chain joins TRBV20-1 and TRBJ2-3; D unresolved. CDR1 is DFQATT, CDR2 SNEGSKA, per germline (reference sequence). This CDR3 is 11 amino acids long. Trimming shortened V by 5 bases and J by 8 bases, and 11 bases separated the two germline ends. DNA of the CDR3: TGCAGTGCTGTCTCCCTTGGTACGCAGTATTTT. Translation: CSAVSLGTQYF.

This sequence joins TRBV5-1 and TRBJ1-2; D perhaps matches TRBD1 (5 bases). The CDR3 sequence is 15 residues long. The V end was cut by 0 bases, the J end by 4 bases, with 13 bases between. Germline CDR1 and CDR2: SGHRS and YFSETQ. The CDR3 reads CASSLAAGGGYGYTF. CDR3 nucleotide sequence: TGCGCCAGCAGCTTGGCCGCCGGCGGGGGCTATGGCTACACCTTC. Based on the CDR3 plus reference TRBV5-1 and TRBJ1-2, the full variable domain is KAGVTQTPRYLIKTRGQQVTLSCSPISGHRSVSWYQQTPGQGLQFLFEYFSETQRNKGNFPGRFSGRQFSNSRSEMNVSTLELGDSALYLCASSLAAGGGYGYTFGSGTRLTVV.

This clonotype was detected a few times. The chain combines TRBV12-3 or TRBV12-4 with TRBJ2-1, with D perhaps TRBD1 or TRBD2 (5 bases each). This CDR3 is built from 14 residues. Trimming left V 4 bases short and J 8 bases short, with 15 bases between. As DNA, the CDR3 is TGTGCCAGCAGTTCATACCGGGACCTCGATGAGCAGTTCTTC. Protein sequence: CASSSYRDLDEQFF.

This clonotype was seen only once. The V gene is TRBV6-6, the J gene TRBJ2-7; D may be TRBD1 (5 bases). The V and J ends lost 6 bases and 1 base respectively, with 13 bases between them. The CDR3 has 14 residues. Germline V gives CDR1 MNHNY, CDR2 SVGAGI (reference sequence). The CDR3: CASRARVSSYEQYF. As DNA, the CDR3 is TGTGCCAGCAGGGCCAGGGTATCGTCCTACGAGCAGTACTTC.

This clonotype has just a few counts. The CDR3 is CASSQGRETNYGYTF. The CDR3 DNA reads TGCGCCAGCAGCCAAGGACGGGAGACTAACTATGGCTACACCTTC. The chain uses TRBV4-1 and TRBJ1-2; D gene unclear. This CDR3 comprises 15 residues. Germline-derived CDR1 and CDR2 are MGHRA and YSYEKL. V dropped 1 base and J dropped 0 bases, with 9 bases sitting between them.

The chain couples TRBV4-2 to TRBJ2-7; a weak D match, TRBD2 (5 bases). This CDR3 has 15 residues. V dropped 0 bases and J dropped 6 bases, with 15 bases sitting between them. Germline lookup yields CDR1 LGHNA and CDR2 YNFKEQ. Here the CDR3 reads CASSQERSGLFEQYF. DNA of the CDR3: TGTGCCAGCAGCCAAGAAAGGAGCGGTCTCTTCGAGCAGTACTTC.

This chain links TRBV7-9 with TRBJ2-6, with D possibly called TRBD1 or TRBD2 (5 bases each). CDR1 SEHNR and CDR2 FQNEAQ come from the germline V gene (reference sequence). The ends were cut back, 0 bases at V and 4 bases at J, with 13 bases in the middle. This CDR3 is built from 17 residues. CDR3 bases: TGTGCCAGCAGCTTAGCAATCGAGGGGTCCGGGGCCAACGTCCTGACTTTC. This translates into CASSLAIEGSGANVLTF.

This clonotype has a count of ten or more. The gene calls are TRBV12-3 or TRBV12-4 and TRBJ1-2; 8 bases fit TRBD1. CDR3 length equals 12 residues. J was trimmed by 7 bases and V by 4 bases; bases with no gene match: 2. The CDR3 loop reads CASSSGTGGYTF. Here the CDR3 DNA reads TGTGCCAGCAGTTCCGGGACAGGTGGCTACACCTTC.

Only a few counts were recorded for this clonotype. The chain carries TRBV27 and TRBJ1-1; possibly TRBD1 for D (6 bases). Germline CDR1 is MNHEY and CDR2 is SMNVEV (reference sequence). The CDR3 is 16 residues long. Trimming removed 3 bases at V and 0 bases at J, with 14 bases between. DNA of the CDR3: TGTGCCAGCAGTTTCCGAGCGGGGGGCCTGAACACTGAAGCTTTCTTT. The encoded protein is CASSFRAGGLNTEAFF.

This clonotype occurred many times. V and J are TRBV27 and TRBJ2-7; D possibly corresponds to TRBD1 (6 bases). V shed 3 bases and J shed 3 bases, with 18 bases lying between them. The CDR3 has 16 residues. The germline V gene has CDR1 MNHEY and CDR2 SMNVEV (reference sequence). The CDR3 region has the DNA TGTGCCAGCAGTTTGCCAAGCAGGGGCTCCCTCTACGAGCAGTACGTC. This translates into CASSLPSRGSLYEQYV.

This chain links TRBV18 with TRBJ2-7; possibly TRBD2 for D (7 bases). Germline V gene data show CDR1 as KGHSH and CDR2 as LQKENI. The V end was cut by 3 bases, the J end by 3 bases, with 15 bases between. This CDR3 spans 15 amino acids. Written as DNA, the CDR3 is TGTGCCAGCTCACCTCCTGGGGGGGCCGTCTACGAGCAGTACTTC. Amino acid sequence: CASSPPGGAVYEQYF.

The V and J genes are TRBV5-4 and TRBJ1-2; perhaps TRBD1 as D (6 bases). The CDR3 consists of 13 residues. Germline V gene data show CDR1 as SGHNT and CDR2 as YYREEE (reference sequence). V gave up 3 bases and J gave up 5 bases, with 11 bases separating them. The CDR3 DNA reads as TGTGCCAGCAGCTCTAGGGGGTATTATGGCTACACCTTC. As protein: CASSSRGYYGYTF. The whole variable domain, filled in from reference TRBV5-4 and TRBJ1-2, reads ETGVTQSPTHLIKTRGQQVTLRCSSQSGHNTVSWYQQALGQGPQFIFQYYREEENGRGNFPPRFSGLQFPNYSSELNVNALELDDSALYLCASSSRGYYGYTFGSGTRLTVV.

This clonotype was observed a few times. The gene calls are TRBV30 and TRBJ2-3; D perhaps matches TRBD1 (6 bases). V was trimmed by 1 base and J by 4 bases, leaving 9 bases between them. The CDR3 contains 13 residues. Germline V gene lookup returns CDR1 GTSNPN and CDR2 SVGIG (reference sequence). Here the CDR3 reads CAWSGGLSDTQYF. CDR3 DNA: TGTGCCTGGAGTGGGGGGCTCTCAGATACGCAGTATTTT.

V usage is TRBV27 and J usage is TRBJ2-1, with no clear D. The CDR3 runs 14 residues. Per the germline V gene, CDR1 is MNHEY and CDR2 is SMNVEV (reference sequence). V lost 7 bases and J 4 bases, leaving 14 bases between the germline ends. This CDR3 is CASKAPQTYNEQFF. CDR3 bases: TGTGCCAGCAAGGCCCCGCAGACGTACAATGAGCAGTTCTTC.